The rows below give T cell receptor beta chains drawn from one sample of a study of blood T cells in healthy people across ages. TCRdb redid the calling of the 5' RACE reads with MiXCR, one entry per CDR3 protein. The top ten clones hold 15% to 19% of a sample with 550,000 to 650,000 distinct CDR3 sequences, approximately 30% of them seen once. Sample: blood. These receptors came from an elderly woman in good health. The CDR3 runs from the conserved cysteine through the conserved F or W. Each record gives: J gene, V gene, clone size, D gene, CDR3 protein, CDR3 DNA. A D gene is named only where the DNA matches it firmly. Clone size appears in some rows only: once, few, many, or a class for an expanded clone.

J: TRBJ1-2
V: TRBV4-2
size: many
D: TRBD1
CDR3: CASSQRDREGYTF
DNA: TGTGCCAGCAGCCAAAGGGACAGGGAAGGCTACACCTTC

J: TRBJ2-7
V: TRBV5-1
size: once
D: -
CDR3: CASSGTCCLSSYEQYF
DNA: TGCGCCAGCAGCGGGACCTGTTGCCTAAGCTCCTACGAGCAGTACTTC

J: TRBJ2-7
V: TRBV9
size: many
D: TRBD2
CDR3: CASSVGTSGLDSYEQYF
DNA: TGTGCCAGCAGCGTTGGAACTAGCGGGTTGGACTCCTACGAGCAGTACTTC

J: TRBJ1-5
V: TRBV15
size: many
D: -
CDR3: CATAPGLMGNRNQPQHF
DNA: TGTGCCACCGCTCCGGGACTGATGGGTAATCGCAATCAGCCCCAGCATTTT

J: TRBJ2-5
V: TRBV5-4
size: -
D: TRBD2
CDR3: CASRYASGGAGGETQYF
DNA: TGTGCCAGCAGATACGCTAGCGGGGGGGCCGGAGGGGAGACCCAGTACTTC

J: TRBJ1-4
V: TRBV5-5
size: few
D: -
CDR3: CASSREHATNEKLFF
DNA: TGTGCCAGCAGCAGAGAGCACGCAACTAATGAAAAACTGTTTTTT

J: TRBJ2-1
V: TRBV7-2
size: many
D: -
CDR3: CASSRGSNNEQFF
DNA: TGTGCCAGCAGCAGGGGGTCGAACAATGAGCAGTTCTTC

J: TRBJ2-5
V: TRBV20-1
size: many
D: -
CDR3: CSAGGGRQETQYF
DNA: TGCAGTGCAGGGGGGGGCAGGCAAGAGACCCAGTACTTC

J: TRBJ2-2
V: TRBV29-1
size: -
D: -
CDR3: CSAEQQGIGELFF
DNA: TGCAGCGCTGAACAGCAGGGAATCGGGGAGCTGTTTTTT

J: TRBJ1-3
V: TRBV29-1
size: -
D: -
CDR3: CSVQFGNTIYF
DNA: TGCAGCGTCCAATTCGGGAACACCATATATTTT

J: TRBJ2-5
V: TRBV20-1
size: once
D: -
CDR3: CSALPRYRFQETQYF
DNA: TGCAGTGCTCTCCCCCGGTACAGGTTCCAAGAGACCCAGTACTTC

J: TRBJ2-1
V: TRBV5-1
size: many
D: -
CDR3: CASSSSSGSMYNEQFF
DNA: TGCGCCAGCAGCTCCTCCTCAGGAAGCATGTACAATGAGCAGTTCTTC

J: TRBJ1-2
V: TRBV20-1
size: few
D: TRBD1
CDR3: CSARDRTGRYGYTF
DNA: TGCAGTGCTAGAGACCGGACAGGCCGCTATGGCTACACCTTC

J: TRBJ2-1
V: TRBV11-2
size: many
D: -
CDR3: CASSSIRRSRISYNEQFF
DNA: TGTGCCAGCAGCTCAATTCGACGAAGCCGGATATCCTACAATGAGCAGTTCTTC

J: TRBJ1-5
V: TRBV19
size: -
D: TRBD1
CDR3: CASSSTGGRQPQHF
DNA: TGTGCCAGTAGTTCGACAGGGGGGAGACAGCCCCAGCATTTT

J: TRBJ2-7
V: TRBV6-1
size: many
D: -
CDR3: CASSGTDAYNEQYF
DNA: TGTGCCAGCAGTGGGACAGATGCCTACAATGAGCAGTACTTC

J: TRBJ1-1
V: TRBV3-1
size: few
D: TRBD1
CDR3: CASTLGQGNTEAFF
DNA: TGTGCCAGCACCTTAGGACAGGGGAACACTGAAGCTTTCTTT

J: TRBJ2-2
V: TRBV30
size: -
D: -
CDR3: CAWGPSTGELFF
DNA: TGTGCCTGGGGACCTAGTACCGGGGAGCTGTTTTTT

J: TRBJ1-5
V: TRBV7-9
size: few
D: -
CDR3: CARDQPQHF
DNA: TGTGCCAGAGATCAGCCCCAGCATTTT

J: TRBJ2-7
V: TRBV29-1
size: -
D: TRBD2
CDR3: CSAGASGGLHNEQYF
DNA: TGCAGCGCTGGGGCGAGCGGGGGGCTGCACAATGAGCAGTACTTC

J: TRBJ2-1
V: TRBV7-3
size: once
D: TRBD1
CDR3: CASSSHSPGQPNNEQFF
DNA: TGTGCCAGCAGCTCTCATTCACCGGGACAGCCTAACAATGAGCAGTTCTTC

J: TRBJ1-2
V: TRBV15
size: -
D: -
CDR3: CAISRDRQDYGYIF
DNA: TGTGCCATCAGCAGAGATCGGCAGGACTATGGCTACATCTTC

J: TRBJ1-3
V: TRBV6-1
size: -
D: TRBD1
CDR3: CASSAVTGGSGNTIYF
DNA: TGTGCCAGCAGTGCCGTAACAGGGGGCTCTGGAAACACCATATATTTT

J: TRBJ1-6
V: TRBV2
size: many
D: TRBD1
CDR3: CASSGDSSYNSPLHF
DNA: TGTGCCAGCAGTGGGGACAGCTCCTATAATTCACCCCTCCACTTT

J: TRBJ2-1
V: TRBV10-3
size: -
D: TRBD1
CDR3: CAITDRVLNNEQFF
DNA: TGTGCCATCACAGACAGGGTTTTGAACAATGAGCAGTTCTTC

J: TRBJ2-3
V: TRBV4-2
size: -
D: -
CDR3: CASSQGSQGQGTDTQYF
DNA: TGTGCCAGCAGCCAAGGATCCCAAGGCCAGGGAACAGATACGCAGTATTTT

J: TRBJ1-1
V: TRBV4-1
size: -
D: -
CDR3: CASSQDPASTEAFF
DNA: TGCGCCAGCAGCCAAGATCCCGCCAGCACTGAAGCTTTCTTT

J: TRBJ1-1
V: TRBV9
size: few
D: -
CDR3: CASSGWEGNTEAFF
DNA: TGTGCCAGCAGCGGTTGGGAGGGGAACACTGAAGCTTTCTTT

J: TRBJ2-7
V: TRBV15
size: many
D: TRBD1
CDR3: CATSSGGTGREQYF
DNA: TGTGCCACCAGCAGTGGGGGGACAGGGAGGGAGCAGTACTTC

J: TRBJ2-1
V: TRBV6-1
size: -
D: TRBD1
CDR3: CASKRTGIDNEQFF
DNA: TGTGCCAGCAAAAGGACAGGCATCGACAATGAGCAGTTCTTC